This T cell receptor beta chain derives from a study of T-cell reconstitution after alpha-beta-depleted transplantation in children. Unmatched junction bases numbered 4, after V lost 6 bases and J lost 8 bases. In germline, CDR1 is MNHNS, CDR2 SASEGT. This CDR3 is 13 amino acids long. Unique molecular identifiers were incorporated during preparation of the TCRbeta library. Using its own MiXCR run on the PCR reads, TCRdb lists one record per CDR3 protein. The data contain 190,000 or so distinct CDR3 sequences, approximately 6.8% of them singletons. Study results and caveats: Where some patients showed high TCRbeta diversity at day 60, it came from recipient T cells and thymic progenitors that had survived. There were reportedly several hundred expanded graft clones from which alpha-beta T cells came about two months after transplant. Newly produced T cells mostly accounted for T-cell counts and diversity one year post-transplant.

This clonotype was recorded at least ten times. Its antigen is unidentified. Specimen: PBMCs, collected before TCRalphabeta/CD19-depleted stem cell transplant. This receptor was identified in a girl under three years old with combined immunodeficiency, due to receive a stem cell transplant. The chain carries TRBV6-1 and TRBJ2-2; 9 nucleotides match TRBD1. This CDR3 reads CASRLDRGGELFF. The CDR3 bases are TGTGCCAGCAGACTGGACAGGGGAGGGGAGCTGTTTTTT.